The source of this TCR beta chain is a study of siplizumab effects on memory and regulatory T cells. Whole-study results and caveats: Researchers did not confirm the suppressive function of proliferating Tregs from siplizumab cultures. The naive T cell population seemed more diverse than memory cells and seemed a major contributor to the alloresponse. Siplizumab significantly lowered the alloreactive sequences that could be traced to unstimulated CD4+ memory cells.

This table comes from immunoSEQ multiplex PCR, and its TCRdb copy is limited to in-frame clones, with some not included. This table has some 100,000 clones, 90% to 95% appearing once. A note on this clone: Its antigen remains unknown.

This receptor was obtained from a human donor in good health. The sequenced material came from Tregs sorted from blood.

CDR3 bases: TGTGCCAGCAGCAGGACTCCCCTCTATGGCTACACCTTC. It specifies CASSRTPLYGYTF. The chain has TRBV21-1 and TRBJ1-2. TRBV21-1 is classified as a pseudogene. This CDR3 is 13 amino acids long.